This T cell receptor (beta chain) was captured by sequencing in a study of cytomegalovirus exposure and HLA in healthy donors. Overall study results and limits: In an earlier analysis, in 620 or so donors, most V segments appeared productive either ~90% or ~30% of the time. Among TCR beta chains, those listed as cytomegalovirus-associated numbered 164. A reported reduction in N-insertions relative to the roughly 710-donor mean was seen in an Asian-associated ancestry cluster in a later analysis.

CDR1 SGDLS and CDR2 YYNGEE come from the germline V gene. The CDR3 is 13 residues long. V was shortened by 0 bases and J by 6 bases, with 9 bases between the two germline ends. As for the donors, each was a healthy bone marrow donor. Amplification used 60 Vbeta primers and 13 Jbeta primers. Profiling relied on immunoSEQ multiplex PCR, and the TCRdb table lists in-frame clones only, not all of them. The data hold about 40,000 clones, with approximately 52% observed a single time. As concerns this clone: Its antigen is unknown.

Sequences were obtained from PBMCs. The chain employs TRBV9 and TRBJ1-1; possibly TRBD1 for D (6 bases). The sequence was collected from a human donor in good health. CDR3 region: CASSVGTEAEAFF. CDR3 DNA sequence: TGTGCCAGCAGCGTAGGGACAGAGGCTGAAGCTTTCTTT.